What follows are 5 T cell receptor beta chains derived from one specimen sequenced in a study of long-term antiretroviral therapy in people with HIV. The immunoSEQ assay was v3.0, run at survey level. TCRdb's table, derived via immunoSEQ multiplex PCR, lists solely in-frame clones and lacks some. The sample consists of 25,000 or so clones, roughly 93% of them appearing once. The sample here was unsorted PBMCs, taken 6.2 years after starting antiretroviral therapy. The receptors were sampled from a middle-aged man with HIV.

V is TRBV6-1 and J is TRBJ1-4; the D gene is possibly TRBD1 (5 bases). Germline CDR1 MNHNS, CDR2 SASEGT. CDR3 size: 13 residues. V was clipped by 6 bases and J by 4 bases, with 9 bases between them. The CDR3 protein is CASSRVGNEKLFF. The CDR3 DNA sequence: TGTGCCAGCAGCAGGGTGGGTAATGAAAAACTGTTTTTT.

This clone is medium-sized within its sample. V and J are TRBV15 and TRBJ2-7, with D unresolved. Germline V lookup: CDR1 LNHNV, CDR2 YYDKDF (reference sequence). This CDR3 region has 14 residues. The V end was cut by 0 bases, the J end by 5 bases, with 11 bases between. The CDR3 reads CATSREAGKDEQYF. The CDR3, as DNA: TGTGCCACCAGCAGAGAGGCTGGGAAGGACGAGCAGTACTTC.

The DNA of the CDR3 is TGTGCCAGTAGGATCACAGGGGTAAATCAGCCCCAGCATTTT. This sequence encodes CASRITGVNQPQHF. The rearrangement links TRBV19 to TRBJ1-5; TRBD1 matches at 7 bases. The CDR3 is made up of 14 amino acids. Trimming took 6 bases from V and 4 from J; bases not matched to a gene: 6. Looked up from germline, CDR1 is LNHDA and CDR2 is SQIVND (reference sequence). Full variable domain (rest looked up from reference TRBV19 and TRBJ1-5): DGGITQSPKYLFRKEGQNVTLSCEQNLNHDAMYWYRQDPGQGLRLIYYSQIVNDFQKGDIAEGYSVSREKKESFPLTVTSAQKNPTAFYLCASRITGVNQPQHFGDGTRLSIL.

The chain employs TRBV29-1 and TRBJ2-1; the D gene is possibly TRBD1 (6 bases). The CDR3 loop spans 14 amino acids. V lost 5 bases to trimming and J lost 1 base, with 12 bases between them. Germline CDR1 and CDR2: SQVTM and ANQGSEA. CDR3 in DNA: TGCAGCGTTCCCCGGCAGGGGTCCTACAATGAGCAGTTCTTC. It yields the protein CSVPRQGSYNEQFF.

This chain connects TRBV29-1 to TRBJ2-2, with no clear D. Germline CDR1 reads SQVTM; CDR2 reads ANQGSEA. The CDR3 spans 13 residues. V was pared by 2 bases and J by 6 bases, with 10 bases between. The DNA for the CDR3 is TGCAGCGTTGAATTTGAGATCTCCGGGGAGCTGTTTTTT. This codes for CSVEFEISGELFF.